What follows are 22 T cell receptor beta chains derived from one specimen sequenced in a study of blood T cell repertoires in COVID-19. Method: immunoSEQ multiplex PCR; TCRdb's copy keeps in-frame clones and lacks some. The sample includes around 150,000 clones, approximately 86% of them seen just once. The sample consisted of peripheral blood. The receptors were sampled from a woman aged 60-70 years who had recovered from COVID-19.

The chain carries TRBV5-1 and TRBJ1-5; the D gene is possibly TRBD1 (5 bases). V lost 3 bases and J 4 bases, leaving 14 bases between the germline ends. The CDR3 extends over 15 amino acids. CDR1 and CDR2 (germline): SGHRS, YFSETQ. As DNA, the CDR3 is TGCGCCAGCAGCTGGGGGGGGGACTTAAATCAGCCCCAGCATTTT. This translates into CASSWGGDLNQPQHF.

The chain has TRBV9 and TRBJ2-1; 9 bases are a match to TRBD1. The CDR3 runs to 17 residues. Germline assignment: CDR1 SGDLS and CDR2 YYNGEE. The V segment lost 0 bases and the J segment 2 bases; nucleotides outside the gene matches: 6. The DNA for the CDR3 is TGTGCCAGCAGCGTAGTACTAGGACAGGGGCCCTACAATGAGCAGTTCTTC. Translation gives CASSVVLGQGPYNEQFF.

The chain joins TRBV28 to TRBJ1-6; D is perhaps TRBD1 (6 bases). This CDR3 is built from 13 residues. V dropped 5 bases and J dropped 9 bases, with 11 bases sitting between them. The germline V gene has CDR1 MDHEN and CDR2 SYDVKM. CDR3 sequence: CASSVTGTSPLHF. The CDR3 DNA reads as TGTGCCAGCAGTGTTACAGGGACTTCACCCCTCCACTTT.

The chain combines TRBV10-2 with TRBJ2-7, with TRBD2 matching over 10 bases. The CDR3 spans 18 residues. Per germline, CDR1 WSHSY and CDR2 SAAADI. Unmatched junction bases numbered 22, after V lost 10 bases and J lost 4 bases. The CDR3: CATGLANPQPSPNYEQYF. CDR3 DNA: TGCGCCACGGGACTAGCGAACCCTCAACCAAGCCCAAATTACGAGCAGTACTTC.

This clone was seen a single time. The chain links TRBV5-1 to TRBJ2-7; 9 positions match TRBD1. Germline V lookup: CDR1 SGHRS, CDR2 YFSETQ. V was pared by 2 bases and J by 3 bases, with 6 bases of the junction left unmatched. This CDR3 contains 15 residues. CDR3 in DNA: TGCGCCAGCAGCTTAGGCGAGACAGGGGGCTACGAGCAGTACTTC. It yields the protein CASSLGETGGYEQYF.

Ten or more counts support this clone. The chain employs TRBV10-3 and TRBJ1-4; weak D call: TRBD1 (6 bases). The CDR3 sequence is 13 residues long. V shed 10 bases and J shed 7 bases, with 16 bases lying between them. Germline V gives CDR1 ENHRY, CDR2 SYGVKD. This CDR3 is CATQGNPGEKLFF. The CDR3 nucleotides read TGTGCCACTCAGGGGAACCCTGGTGAAAAACTGTTTTTT.

This chain connects TRBV28 to TRBJ2-5; D perhaps matches TRBD1 (6 bases). V shed 2 bases and J shed 0 bases, with 10 bases lying between them. In germline, CDR1 is MDHEN, CDR2 SYDVKM. The CDR3 is made up of 15 amino acids. CDR3 nucleotide sequence: TGTGCCAGCAGTTTAGCCGGACAGAACCAAGAGACCCAGTACTTC. Its translation is CASSLAGQNQETQYF.

The rearrangement links TRBV6-5 to TRBJ1-2, with D uncertain. The germline V gene has CDR1 MNHEY and CDR2 SVGAGI. The germline V and J ends were trimmed by 6 bases and 4 bases, with 12 bases remaining between them. The CDR3 runs to 13 residues. The CDR3 loop is CASSHSRSYGYTF. CDR3 nucleotides: TGTGCCAGCAGCCATTCTAGGAGCTATGGCTACACCTTC.

The rearrangement joins TRBV11-2 to TRBJ2-2, with D tentatively TRBD1 (6 bases). V lost 3 bases, J lost 7 bases, and 12 bases lay in between. CDR1 and CDR2 from the germline V gene are SGHAT and FQNNGV. The CDR3 is 14 residues long. The CDR3 nucleotides read TGTGCCAGCAGCTTTAACCAGGGGCACGGGGAGCTGTTTTTT. Residues: CASSFNQGHGELFF. Together with reference TRBV11-2 and TRBJ2-2, the CDR3 gives the full variable domain: EAGVAQSPRYKIIEKRQSVAFWCNPISGHATLYWYQQILGQGPKLLIQFQNNGVVDDSQLPKDRFSAERLKGVDSTLKIQPAKLEDSAVYLCASSFNQGHGELFFGEGSRLTVL.

V is TRBV19 and J is TRBJ1-3; 7 bases line up with TRBD1. From germline, CDR1 is LNHDA and CDR2 SQIVND (reference sequence). Losses at the gene ends were 4 bases for V and 0 bases for J; bases not matched to a gene: 9. The CDR3 consists of 17 residues. CDR3 DNA sequence: TGTGCCAGTAGTAGACAGGGAAGGTCGGGCTCTGGAAACACCATATATTTT. This sequence encodes CASSRQGRSGSGNTIYF.

The genes are TRBV18 and TRBJ2-5; 9 bases match TRBD1. The V segment lost 4 bases and the J segment 5 bases; nucleotides outside the gene matches: 8. Per germline, CDR1 KGHSH and CDR2 LQKENI. The CDR3 has 15 residues. The CDR3 spells CASSRLGQGSETQYF. In nucleotides, the CDR3 is TGTGCCAGCTCACGCCTGGGACAGGGTTCGGAGACCCAGTACTTC.

This clone has more than one count but fewer than ten. The chain uses TRBV11-2 and TRBJ2-7; possibly TRBD1 for D (6 bases). From germline, CDR1 is SGHAT and CDR2 FQNNGV. V lost 2 bases and J 6 bases, leaving 8 bases between the germline ends. The CDR3 consists of 12 residues. The CDR3 nucleotides read TGTGCCAGCAGCTTACAGGGGACCGAGCAGTACTTC. Translating it yields CASSLQGTEQYF.

This clone was seen once. This chain connects TRBV5-1 to TRBJ2-2; no reliable D call. The CDR3 is 15 residues long. Germline V gene data show CDR1 as SGHRS and CDR2 as YFSETQ. Trimming took 1 base from V and 0 from J, leaving 7 bases between them. This CDR3 reads CASSLLGPNTGELFF. The DNA of the CDR3 is TGCGCCAGCAGCTTGCTGGGCCCGAACACCGGGGAGCTGTTTTTT.

This clone showed up just a few times. The V and J genes are TRBV2 and TRBJ1-6, with D possibly TRBD1 on 5 matching bases. Germline CDR1 SNHLY, CDR2 FYNNEI. Trimming removed 8 bases at V and 9 bases at J, with 20 bases between. The length of the CDR3 is 15 residues. The CDR3 loop is CASGGGARLGSPLHF. The CDR3 nucleotides read TGTGCCAGCGGGGGGGGTGCCCGCTTAGGTTCACCCCTCCACTTT.

The chain carries TRBV18 and TRBJ2-7; D might be TRBD1 (5 bases). The germline V gene has CDR1 KGHSH and CDR2 LQKENI. The V and J ends lost 3 bases and 0 bases respectively, with 12 bases between them. The CDR3 contains 15 residues. The CDR3 region is CASSPGPSISYEQYF. DNA of the CDR3: TGTGCCAGCTCACCGGGGCCTTCGATCTCCTACGAGCAGTACTTC.

The chain uses TRBV5-6 and TRBJ2-1, with TRBD1 matching 7 bases. The CDR3 covers 14 residues. The V gene's germline CDR1 is SGHDT and CDR2 YYEEEE. Trimming removed 3 bases from V and 11 bases from J; junction bases left unmatched: 11. This CDR3 reads CASSWGTAGGKQFF. The DNA for the CDR3 is TGTGCCAGCAGCTGGGGGACAGCCGGCGGTAAGCAGTTCTTC.

This chain uses TRBV28 with TRBJ2-5, with D unresolved. V was pared by 3 bases and J by 6 bases, with 11 bases between. CDR1 and CDR2 (germline): MDHEN, SYDVKM. The CDR3 is made up of 13 amino acids. The CDR3 loop is CASSFGGHQTQYF. The DNA for the CDR3 is TGTGCCAGCAGTTTCGGTGGGCACCAGACCCAGTACTTC.

The V call is TRBV15, the J call TRBJ1-6; 7 bases agree with TRBD1. Per germline, CDR1 LNHNV and CDR2 YYDKDF (reference sequence). V lost 11 bases to trimming and J lost 3 bases; unmatched junction nucleotides: 4. CDR3 length: 13 residues. CDR3 DNA: TGTGCCGTTAGGGACAGCTATAATTCACCCCTCCACTTT. This codes for CAVRDSYNSPLHF.

The chain has TRBV7-8 and TRBJ2-5; D is uncertain. Per germline, CDR1 SGHVS and CDR2 FQNEAQ. The CDR3 totals 14 residues. Between the trimmed V and J ends, which lost 2 bases and 2 bases, there was a span of 9 bases. The CDR3 spells CASSLRRRQETQYF. The CDR3 nucleotides read TGTGCCAGCAGCTTAAGGCGGAGACAAGAGACCCAGTACTTC.

V gene TRBV2 combines with J gene TRBJ2-5; no clear D gene. The CDR3 has 13 residues. V lost 8 bases and J lost 5, with 15 bases in between. CDR1 and CDR2 (germline): SNHLY, FYNNEI. The CDR3 sequence: CASSVGSRETQYF. CDR3 DNA sequence: TGTGCCAGCTCCGTAGGTAGCCGGGAGACCCAGTACTTC.

A few counts support this clone. V usage is TRBV6-5 and J usage is TRBJ1-3; 8 nucleotides line up with TRBD1. This CDR3 is built from 14 residues. V dropped 6 bases and J dropped 3; count of bases not matched to a gene: 4. Looked up from germline, CDR1 is MNHEY and CDR2 is SVGAGI. Here the CDR3 reads CASRTTGGGNTIYF. CDR3 DNA sequence: TGTGCCAGCAGGACAACAGGGGGTGGAAACACCATATATTTT.

This clone showed up just once. The V call is TRBV19, the J call TRBJ1-5; 9 bases map to TRBD1. Germline values: CDR1 LNHDA, CDR2 SQIVND (reference sequence). Losses at the gene ends were 5 bases for V and 1 base for J; bases not matched to a gene: 3. The CDR3 is 15 amino acids. The CDR3 reads CASSPGTGSNQPQHF. DNA of the CDR3: TGTGCCAGTAGTCCAGGGACAGGGAGCAATCAGCCCCAGCATTTT.